These 20 T cell receptor beta chains came from one sample sequenced in a study of Ad26.COV2.S vaccination and SARS-CoV-2 variants. TCRdb keeps only in-frame clones here, not all; method: immunoSEQ multiplex PCR. The repertoire holds a few hundred thousand clones, 88% seen once, with about 4% in the top ten. Noted treatment: roughly 19 received Ad26.COV2.S at low or high dose, single or two shots; roughly 5 received placebo; per-sample allocation not given. Sample collection was performed on day 63 after the first vaccine or placebo injection. The sample consisted of peripheral blood, taken in a trial of Ad26.COV2.S vaccine versus placebo. These receptor sequences come from a person between 18 and 60 years old who received the Ad26.COV2.S COVID-19 vaccine or a placebo.

The chain combines TRBV19 with TRBJ2-7; no firm D call. Germline-derived CDR1 and CDR2 are LNHDA and SQIVND (reference sequence). The CDR3 covers 14 residues. The germline V and J ends were trimmed by 4 bases and 2 bases, with 12 bases remaining between them. The CDR3 nucleotides are TGTGCCAGTAGTAGCTCTCGGACCGCCTACGAGCAGTACTTC. This encodes CASSSSRTAYEQYF.

V usage is TRBV10-3 and J usage is TRBJ2-2; D is unclear. Trimming took off 6 bases at V and 4 bases at J, with 12 bases between the two ends. CDR1 and CDR2 from the germline V gene are ENHRY and SYGVKD. This CDR3 is built from 14 residues. The CDR3, as DNA: TGTGCCATCAGCTCCGGGTTTGGCACCGGGGAGCTGTTTTTT. It yields the protein CAISSGFGTGELFF.

The rearrangement joins TRBV18 to TRBJ2-7; 8 bases match TRBD1. The CDR3 contains 14 residues. Germline loops: CDR1 KGHSH, CDR2 LQKENI. The ends lost 2 bases at V and 2 bases at J; junction bases unmatched: 2. The CDR3 loop reads CASSPGQGTYEQYF. As DNA, the CDR3 is TGTGCCAGCTCACCAGGACAGGGCACCTACGAGCAGTACTTC.

This chain links TRBV7-6 with TRBJ2-3, with D perhaps matching TRBD1 or TRBD2 (6 bases each). In germline, CDR1 is SGHVS, CDR2 FNYEAQ. V shed 2 bases and J shed 6 bases, with 21 bases lying between them. There are 17 residues in the CDR3. Here the CDR3 DNA reads TGTGCCAGCAGCTTAAGGAAAGAGGGGGGAAGACGGGATACGCAGTATTTT. Its translation is CASSLRKEGGRRDTQYF.

The chain uses TRBV6-1 and TRBJ2-4; TRBD1 matches 11 bases. The CDR3 runs to 15 residues. J gave up 6 bases and V 0 bases, and 1 base lay outside the gene matches. CDR1 MNHNS and CDR2 SASEGT come from the germline V gene. In DNA form, the CDR3 reads TGTGCCAGCAGTGAAGCCGGGACAGGGGGAAACATTCAGTACTTC. It yields the protein CASSEAGTGGNIQYF.

The genes are TRBV30 and TRBJ1-6; tentative D call: TRBD1 (6 bases). The ends were cut back, 0 bases at V and 7 bases at J, with 10 bases in the middle. CDR3 length: 14 amino acids. Looked up from germline, CDR1 is GTSNPN and CDR2 is SVGIG (reference sequence). CDR3 protein: CAWSVQGINSPLHF. For the CDR3, the DNA is TGTGCCTGGAGTGTTCAGGGGATCAATTCACCCCTCCACTTT. Variable domain in full (rest from reference TRBV30 and TRBJ1-6): SQTIHQWPATLVQPVGSPLSLECTVEGTSNPNLYWYRQAAGRGLQLLFYSVGIGQISSEVPQNLSASRPQDRQFILSSKKLLLSDSGFYLCAWSVQGINSPLHFGNGTRLTVT.

The CDR3 bases are TGTGCCAGCAGCTATGGCGGGGGGTCCTACGAGCAGTACTTC. Residues: CASSYGGGSYEQYF. The J gene is TRBJ2-7, the V gene TRBV7-9; 8 bases are shared with TRBD2. Germline V gene lookup returns CDR1 SEHNR and CDR2 FQNEAQ (reference sequence). This CDR3 has 14 amino acids. The V gene end was trimmed by 4 bases and the J gene end by 1 base; junction bases not matched to a gene: 3. The full variable domain, its missing parts supplied by reference TRBV7-9 and TRBJ2-7, is DTGVSQNPRHKITKRGQNVTFRCDPISEHNRLYWYRQTLGQGPEFLTYFQNEAQLEKSRLLSDRFSAERPKGSFSTLEIQRTEQGDSAMYLCASSYGGGSYEQYFGPGTRLTVT.

This chain uses TRBV6-2 or TRBV6-3 with TRBJ1-6; weak D call: TRBD1 (5 bases). The CDR3 sequence is 14 residues long. Germline V gene lookup returns CDR1 MNHEY and CDR2 SVGEGT. The germline V and J ends were trimmed by 5 bases and 8 bases, with 13 bases remaining between them. The CDR3 sequence: CASSPGARDSPLHF. As DNA, the CDR3 is TGTGCCAGCAGTCCCGGGGCTAGGGATTCACCCCTCCACTTT.

The chain employs TRBV14 and TRBJ1-2, with unresolved D. CDR1 and CDR2 from the germline V gene are SGHDN and FVKESK. V lost 4 bases and J 5 bases, leaving 11 bases between the germline ends. The CDR3 is 13 residues long. The CDR3 loop reads CASSLIPLYGYTF. The CDR3 nucleotides read TGTGCCAGCAGCCTGATTCCCTTATATGGCTACACCTTC.

CDR3 DNA: TGTGCCAGCAGTTACGGACATGGGAACACTGAAGCTTTCTTT. This codes for CASSYGHGNTEAFF. The chain employs TRBV6-2 or TRBV6-3 and TRBJ1-1; perhaps TRBD1 as D (5 bases). Trimming took 2 bases from V and 1 from J, leaving 8 bases between them. The CDR3 spans 14 residues. The V gene's germline CDR1 is MNHEY and CDR2 SVGEGT.

V usage is TRBV28 and J usage is TRBJ2-1; D might be TRBD2 (6 bases). Trimming stripped 4 bases from V and 7 bases from J, with 17 bases between. CDR1 is MDHEN, CDR2 SYDVKM, per germline. This CDR3 has 15 amino acids. The CDR3 DNA is TGTGCCAGCAGTTCCCTCACCAATAGCGGAAATGAGCAGTTCTTC. Its protein product is CASSSLTNSGNEQFF.

This rearrangement joins TRBV2 to TRBJ2-7; TRBD2 might be the D (7 bases). CDR1 is SNHLY, CDR2 FYNNEI, per germline. V dropped 5 bases and J dropped 5 bases, with 22 bases sitting between them. CDR3 length equals 16 residues. As DNA, the CDR3 is TGTGCCAGCAGTCCAAGGCTGGCAGGGAGGGACAACGAGCAGTACTTC. Protein sequence: CASSPRLAGRDNEQYF. The full variable domain, with the rest looked up from reference TRBV2 and TRBJ2-7, is EPEVTQTPSHQVTQMGQEVILRCVPISNHLYFYWYRQILGQKVEFLVSFYNNEISEKSEIFDDQFSVERPDGSNFTLKIRSTKLEDSAMYFCASSPRLAGRDNEQYFGPGTRLTVT.

The chain links TRBV11-2 to TRBJ1-6; the D is unclear. This CDR3 has 16 residues. V gave up 5 bases and J gave up 0 bases, with 11 bases separating them. CDR1 is SGHAT and CDR2 is FQNNGV in the germline V gene. The CDR3 loop reads CASSPGVGSYNSPLHF. CDR3 coding DNA: TGTGCCAGCAGCCCCGGGGTGGGCTCCTATAATTCACCCCTCCACTTT.

This sequence joins TRBV18 and TRBJ2-2, with 12 bases that match TRBD2. The CDR3 is made up of 17 amino acids. V lost 4 bases and J lost 0; bases outside the gene matches: 3. CDR1 and CDR2 from the germline V gene are KGHSH and LQKENI. The CDR3 sequence is CASSLGLAGSNTGELFF. The CDR3 coding sequence is TGTGCCAGCTCACTCGGACTAGCGGGGTCGAACACCGGGGAGCTGTTTTTT. Drawing the rest from reference TRBV18 and TRBJ2-2, the complete variable domain is NAGVMQNPRHLVRRRGQEARLRCSPMKGHSHVYWYRQLPEEGLKFMVYLQKENIIDESGMPKERFSAEFPKEGPSILRIQQVVRGDSAAYFCASSLGLAGSNTGELFFGEGSRLTVL.

The chain combines TRBV5-1 with TRBJ2-7; the match to TRBD2 covers 9 bases. Germline loops: CDR1 SGHRS, CDR2 YFSETQ. The CDR3 length is 13 residues. Losses at the gene ends were 5 bases for V and 5 bases for J; bases not matched to a gene: 5. CDR3 DNA sequence: TGCGCCAGCAGTGGACTAGCGTGGGACGAGCAGTACTTC. Its translation is CASSGLAWDEQYF.

The chain combines TRBV25-1 with TRBJ1-4; D is unresolved. CDR1 and CDR2 from the germline V gene are MGHDK and SYGVNS. V dropped 7 bases and J dropped 8 bases, with 11 bases sitting between them. The CDR3 is made up of 12 amino acids. In nucleotides, the CDR3 is TGTGCCAGCACAGGCTATGGGGAAAAACTGTTTTTT. Translated, it gives CASTGYGEKLFF. The whole variable domain, remainder taken from reference TRBV25-1 and TRBJ1-4, is EADIYQTPRYLVIGTGKKITLECSQTMGHDKMYWYQQDPGMELHLIHYSYGVNSTEKGDLSSESTVSRIRTEHFPLTLESARPSHTSQYLCASTGYGEKLFFGSGTQLSVL.

V and J are TRBV10-3 and TRBJ2-2; tentatively, D is TRBD1 (6 bases). The germline gives CDR1 ENHRY, CDR2 SYGVKD. The CDR3 consists of 14 residues. Trimming left V 10 bases short and J 0 bases short, with 12 bases between. The CDR3 DNA sequence: TGTGCCACTTTGGACAGTGCGAACACCGGGGAGCTGTTTTTT. Translated: CATLDSANTGELFF.

V and J are TRBV30 and TRBJ1-2, with a tentative D call TRBD1 (5 bases). CDR1 and CDR2 (germline): GTSNPN, SVGIG (reference sequence). V lost 3 bases and J 0 bases, leaving 11 bases between the germline ends. This CDR3 has 14 residues. The CDR3 nucleotides read TGTGCCTGGAGACCAGGGTTAGCTAACTATGGCTACACCTTC. Amino acids: CAWRPGLANYGYTF.

A single count supports this clone. The chain links TRBV18 to TRBJ1-1; 10 nucleotides line up with TRBD1. The CDR3 loop spans 19 amino acids. Germline V lookup: CDR1 KGHSH, CDR2 LQKENI. J gave up 1 base and V 1 base, and 12 bases lay outside the gene matches. CDR3 bases: TGTGCCAGCTCACCACTTTTAACCGGGACAGGGGACGGGAACACTGAAGCTTTCTTT. This translates into CASSPLLTGTGDGNTEAFF.

Remarks on this clone: The same CDR3 can be traced to other DNA sequences in this sample. The rearrangement uses TRBV19 and TRBJ1-5; D gene uncertain. V lost 3 bases, J lost 0 bases, and 9 bases lay in between. The germline gives CDR1 LNHDA, CDR2 SQIVND (reference sequence). CDR3 length: 15 residues. CDR3 region: CASSITEYSNQPQHF. The DNA of the CDR3 is TGTGCCAGTAGTATTACAGAATATAGCAATCAGCCCCAGCATTTT.